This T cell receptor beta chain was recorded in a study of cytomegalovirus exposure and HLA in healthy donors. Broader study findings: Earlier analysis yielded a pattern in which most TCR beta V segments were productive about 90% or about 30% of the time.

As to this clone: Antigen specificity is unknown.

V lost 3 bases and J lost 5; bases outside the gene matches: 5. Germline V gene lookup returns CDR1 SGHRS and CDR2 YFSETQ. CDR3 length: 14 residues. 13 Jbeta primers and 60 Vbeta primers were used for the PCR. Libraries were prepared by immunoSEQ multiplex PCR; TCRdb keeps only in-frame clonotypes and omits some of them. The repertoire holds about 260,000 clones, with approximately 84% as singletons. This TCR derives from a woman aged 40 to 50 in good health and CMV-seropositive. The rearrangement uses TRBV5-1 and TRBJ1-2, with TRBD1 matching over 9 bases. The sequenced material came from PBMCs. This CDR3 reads CASSWDRDPYGYTF. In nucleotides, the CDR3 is TGCGCCAGCAGCTGGGACAGGGATCCGTATGGCTACACCTTC.